The entry below gives a single T cell receptor beta chain sequence along with its context. This table comes from immunoSEQ multiplex PCR, and its TCRdb copy is limited to in-frame clones, with some not included. This sample has about 170,000 clones; approximately 86% occur once, and the top ten carry over 9.5%. V trimming: 3 bases; J trimming: 6 bases; junction bases outside the gene matches: 6. CDR3 length: 15 amino acids. Germline V gives CDR1 MGHRA, CDR2 YSYEKL. The entry originates in a study of blood T cell repertoires in COVID-19. Study as a whole: Italy, Spain and the United States were the sources of the convalescent and acute COVID-19 samples. From T cells, B-cell-depleted T cells, or PBMCs came the material, which was cDNA or gDNA.

The chain combines TRBV4-1 with TRBJ1-4; 8 nucleotides agree with TRBD1. Sample: peripheral blood. The clonotype originates from a woman older than 75 with active or convalescent COVID-19. CDR3 in DNA: TGCGCCAGCAGCCATGGGACAGGCTACGATGAAAAACTGTTTTTT. Translated: CASSHGTGYDEKLFF.